This entry concerns a single T cell receptor (beta chain). The data stem from a study of blood T cell repertoires in COVID-19. This table comes from immunoSEQ multiplex PCR, and its TCRdb copy is limited to in-frame clones, with some not included. The table records about 53,000 clones, about nine tenths of them present only once. The V segment lost 5 bases and the J segment 3 bases; nucleotides outside the gene matches: 4. CDR1 is SNHLY and CDR2 is FYNNEI in the germline V gene. The CDR3 totals 15 residues. The TCR was taken from an elderly man with acute or convalescent COVID-19. Material: peripheral blood. The rearrangement joins TRBV2 to TRBJ2-2, with 9 bases identical to TRBD1. CDR3 protein: CASSQQGAHTGELFF. The CDR3 nucleotides are TGTGCCAGCAGTCAACAGGGGGCGCACACCGGGGAGCTGTTTTTT.